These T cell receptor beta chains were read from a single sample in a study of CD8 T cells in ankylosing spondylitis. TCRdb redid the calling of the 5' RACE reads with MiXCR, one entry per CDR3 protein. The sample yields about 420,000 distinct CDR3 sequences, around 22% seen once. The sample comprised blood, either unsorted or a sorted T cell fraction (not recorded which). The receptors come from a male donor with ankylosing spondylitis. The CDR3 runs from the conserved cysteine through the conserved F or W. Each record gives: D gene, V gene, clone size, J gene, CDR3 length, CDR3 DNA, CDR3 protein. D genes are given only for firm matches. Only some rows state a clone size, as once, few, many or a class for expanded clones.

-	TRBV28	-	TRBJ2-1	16	TGTGCCAGCAGATCTAAAGGGTTGAGCGCCTACAATGAGCAGTTCTTC	CASRSKGLSAYNEQFF
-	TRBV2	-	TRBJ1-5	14	TGTGCCAGCAGTGTGGAACGGACTAATCAGCCCCAGCATTTT	CASSVERTNQPQHF
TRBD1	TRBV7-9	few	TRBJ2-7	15	TGTGCCAGCAGCTCCGGTACAGGGGGAGACTACGAGCAGTACTTC	CASSSGTGGDYEQYF
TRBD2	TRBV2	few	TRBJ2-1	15	TGTGCCAGCAGTGAATTTACTAGCGGGGAAAATGAGCAGTTCTTC	CASSEFTSGENEQFF
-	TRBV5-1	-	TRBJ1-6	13	TGCGCCAGCAGCATAGACAGGATGGCTCCCCTCCACTTT	CASSIDRMAPLHF
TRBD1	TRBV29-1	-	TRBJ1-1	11	TGCAGTGCACAGGGGACCACTGAAGCTTTCTTT	CSAQGTTEAFF
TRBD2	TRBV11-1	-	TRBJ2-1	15	TGTGCCAGCAGCACGTGGCTAGCGGACTACAATGAGCAGTTCTTC	CASSTWLADYNEQFF
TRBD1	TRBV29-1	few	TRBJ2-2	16	TGCAGCGTAACGAACGCCGGGACAGCGAACACCGGGGAGCTGTTTTTT	CSVTNAGTANTGELFF
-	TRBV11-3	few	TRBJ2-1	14	TGTGCCAGCAGCTTAGATCCGGGGTTCAATGAGCAGTTCTTC	CASSLDPGFNEQFF
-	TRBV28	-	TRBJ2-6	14	TGTGCCAGCAGTTCAGGCTTTAGGCCCAACGTCCTGACTTTC	CASSSGFRPNVLTF
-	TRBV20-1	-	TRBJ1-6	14	TGCAGTGCCAGGGGCCCTCCACCGGATTCACCCCTCCACTTT	CSARGPPPDSPLHF
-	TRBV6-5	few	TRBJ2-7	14	TGTGCCAGCAGTTACCGGGACGGAGCCTACGAGCAGTACTTC	CASSYRDGAYEQYF
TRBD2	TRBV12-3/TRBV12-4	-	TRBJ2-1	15	TGTGCCAGCAGGCGCGGGGGTGGGAGGGCCCATGAGCAGTTCTTC	CASRRGGGRAHEQFF
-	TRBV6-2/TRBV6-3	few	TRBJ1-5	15	TGTGCCAGCAGACGCGACAGTTATAGCAATCAGCCCCAGCATTTT	CASRRDSYSNQPQHF
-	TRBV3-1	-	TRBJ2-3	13	TGTGCCAGCAGCCGGCGGGGATCAGATACGCAGTATTTT	CASSRRGSDTQYF
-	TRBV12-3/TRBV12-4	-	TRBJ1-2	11	TGTGGGTCCGGCAGGGGATATGGCTACACCTTC	CGSGRGYGYTF
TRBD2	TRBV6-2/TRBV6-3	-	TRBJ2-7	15	TGTGCCAGCAGTTCGATCGGGGGGAGAAGCTACGAGCAGTACTTC	CASSSIGGRSYEQYF
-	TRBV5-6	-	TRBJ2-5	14	TGTGCCAGCAGCTTGCAAGGGGCCCCCATGACCCAGTACTTC	CASSLQGAPMTQYF
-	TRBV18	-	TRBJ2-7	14	TGTGCCAGCTCACCACCGGGCCTCCCCTACGAGCAGTACTTC	CASSPPGLPYEQYF
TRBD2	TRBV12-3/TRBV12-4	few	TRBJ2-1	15	TGTGCCAGCAGCAAACTAGCGGGATATGGCGATGAGCAGTTCTTC	CASSKLAGYGDEQFF
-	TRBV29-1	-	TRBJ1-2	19	TGCAGCGTTGAAGCTTTTTCGGGAGGTCAGGCGAGTTCTTACTATGGCTACACCTTC	CSVEAFSGGQASSYYGYTF
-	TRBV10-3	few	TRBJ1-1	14	TGTGCCATCAGTCCGAAGACAGAGAACACTGAAGCTTTCTTT	CAISPKTENTEAFF
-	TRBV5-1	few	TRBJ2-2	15	TGCGCCAGCAGCTTGACAGATCCCAACACCGGGGAGCTGTTTTTT	CASSLTDPNTGELFF
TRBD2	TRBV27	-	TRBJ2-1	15	TGTGCCAGCAGTTTAGAGAGCGGGAGAGAGAATGAGCAGTTCTTC	CASSLESGRENEQFF
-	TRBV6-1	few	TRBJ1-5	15	TGTGCCAGCAGTGAAGGCCCCCTGGGGAATCAGCCCCAGCATTTT	CASSEGPLGNQPQHF
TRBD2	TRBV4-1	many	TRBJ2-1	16	TGCGCCAGCAGCTCGACGACTAGCGGGTCCTACAATGAGCAGTTCTTC	CASSSTTSGSYNEQFF